The next 31 T cell receptor beta chains were all read from a single sample in a study of cytomegalovirus exposure and HLA in healthy donors. The study ran its PCR with 60 Vbeta and 13 Jbeta primers. Profiled with immunoSEQ multiplex PCR; TCRdb holds only in-frame clones, not every one. The profile shows more than 150,000 clones, over 75% of them singletons. The sequenced sample was PBMCs. Source of these receptors: a man aged 50 to 60 in good health and CMV-seropositive.

The J gene is TRBJ2-1, the V gene TRBV19; 7 bases are a match to TRBD2. The CDR3 is made up of 12 amino acids. V lost 7 bases to trimming and J lost 7 bases; unmatched junction nucleotides: 4. Germline V gene sequence: CDR1 LNHDA, CDR2 SQIVND (reference sequence). Written as DNA, the CDR3 is TGTGCCAGTACATACGGGGGGAATGAGCAGTTCTTC. It encodes CASTYGGNEQFF.

The V and J genes are TRBV6-1 and TRBJ1-5; tentative D call: TRBD1 (6 bases). CDR3 length equals 14 residues. Per the germline V gene, CDR1 is MNHNS and CDR2 is SASEGT. V was cut by 3 bases and J by 6 bases, with 12 bases left in between. In DNA, the CDR3 is TGTGCCAGCAGTGATTCAGGGGCGAGTCAGCCCCAGCATTTT. Its translation is CASSDSGASQPQHF.

In this sample, this clone turned up a few times. The chain employs TRBV7-9 and TRBJ2-5; 9 bases match TRBD1. Germline-derived CDR1 and CDR2 are SEHNR and FQNEAQ (reference sequence). This CDR3 contains 15 residues. Trimming removed 3 bases from V and 4 bases from J; junction bases left unmatched: 6. CDR3 amino acids: CASSFGQGQRETQYF. The DNA for the CDR3 is TGTGCCAGCAGCTTTGGACAGGGGCAGAGAGAGACCCAGTACTTC.

The V gene is TRBV6-5, the J gene TRBJ2-7, with D perhaps TRBD1 (6 bases). The CDR3 contains 14 residues. V gave up 6 bases and J gave up 6 bases, with 18 bases separating them. Looked up from germline, CDR1 is MNHEY and CDR2 is SVGAGI. CDR3 bases: TGTGCCAGCAGAAAGACAGGTACGCTAGGCGAGCAGTACGTC. Encoded protein: CASRKTGTLGEQYV.

The CDR3 DNA reads TGTGCCAGCAAACCCGGGACGGGGGGATTGACCCTCCACTTT. It codes for CASKPGTGGLTLHF. The gene calls are TRBV2 and TRBJ1-6; possible D gene TRBD1, 5 bases. Germline V gene data show CDR1 as SNHLY and CDR2 as FYNNEI. This CDR3 region has 14 residues. Trimming pared 7 bases from V and 14 bases from J, leaving 21 bases between.

This chain connects TRBV5-1 to TRBJ2-1; TRBD1 matches at 9 bases. Looked up from germline, CDR1 is SGHRS and CDR2 is YFSETQ. This CDR3 has 16 residues. J was trimmed by 3 bases and V by 2 bases; bases with no gene match: 6. The CDR3 DNA reads as TGCGCCAGCAGCTTTGACGCGACAGGGGGCTACAATGAGCAGTTCTTC. Translation: CASSFDATGGYNEQFF. Based on the CDR3 plus reference TRBV5-1 and TRBJ2-1, the full variable domain is KAGVTQTPRYLIKTRGQQVTLSCSPISGHRSVSWYQQTPGQGLQFLFEYFSETQRNKGNFPGRFSGRQFSNSRSEMNVSTLELGDSALYLCASSFDATGGYNEQFFGPGTRLTVL.

The chain uses TRBV5-1 and TRBJ2-2; 9 bases line up with TRBD1. The CDR3 covers 17 residues. Looked up from germline, CDR1 is SGHRS and CDR2 is YFSETQ. Trimming took 4 bases from V and 8 from J; bases not matched to a gene: 15. In DNA, the CDR3 is TGCGCCAGCAGCCTCTCCGGGACACAGGGGGCCGCGGGGGAGCTGTTTTTT. This encodes CASSLSGTQGAAGELFF.

The V call is TRBV2, the J call TRBJ1-2; TRBD1 aligns across 8 bases. V shed 8 bases and J 4 bases; nucleotides not matched to a gene: 6. The CDR3 contains 13 residues. Per the germline V gene, CDR1 is SNHLY and CDR2 is FYNNEI. The CDR3 coding sequence is TGTGCCAGCCAGGGGGCGGGTACCTATGGCTACACCTTC. Translating it yields CASQGAGTYGYTF.

This chain joins TRBV27 and TRBJ1-1; a possible D gene is TRBD1 (5 bases). This CDR3 contains 15 residues. The V gene's germline CDR1 is MNHEY and CDR2 SMNVEV (reference sequence). V was cut by 5 bases and J by 1 base, with 14 bases left in between. This chain's CDR3 is CASSRYGGANTEAFF. The DNA for the CDR3 is TGTGCCAGCAGTCGATACGGGGGAGCGAACACTGAAGCTTTCTTT.

V is TRBV5-6 and J is TRBJ2-1; 7 bases line up with TRBD1. The CDR3 contains 12 residues. V dropped 1 base and J dropped 11; count of bases not matched to a gene: 3. In germline, CDR1 is SGHDT, CDR2 YYEEEE. CDR3 coding DNA: TGTGCCAGCAGCTTGACAGGGGACCAGCAGTTCTTC. Protein: CASSLTGDQQFF.

The V and J genes are TRBV2 and TRBJ1-1; D perhaps matches TRBD1 (6 bases). V shed 6 bases and J shed 12 bases, with 17 bases lying between them. CDR3 size: 12 residues. From germline, CDR1 is SNHLY and CDR2 FYNNEI. The CDR3 spells CASSSRGQRTFF. The CDR3 DNA reads as TGTGCCAGCAGCTCCCGAGGACAGCGTACTTTCTTT.

This chain links TRBV7-2 with TRBJ2-7; D remains ambiguous. The CDR3 sequence is 14 residues long. Per the germline V gene, CDR1 is SGHTA and CDR2 is FQGNSA. Trimming took off 7 bases at V and 0 bases at J, with 13 bases between the two ends. Here the CDR3 DNA reads TGTGCCAGCACCCTTTCCATCAGCTCCTACGAGCAGTACTTC. Protein product: CASTLSISSYEQYF.

The rearrangement uses TRBV18 and TRBJ1-2, with 7 positions matching TRBD1. CDR3 length: 14 residues. The J segment lost 2 bases and the V segment lost 3 bases, leaving 3 bases of the junction unmatched. Germline V gene data show CDR1 as KGHSH and CDR2 as LQKENI. CDR3 DNA: TGTGCCAGCTCACCTACAGGGGACAACTATGGCTACACCTTC. This translates into CASSPTGDNYGYTF.

This chain connects TRBV30 to TRBJ1-4, with D uncertain. This CDR3 region has 11 residues. Per germline, CDR1 GTSNPN and CDR2 SVGIG (reference sequence). Trimming pared 5 bases from V and 10 bases from J, leaving 11 bases between. This CDR3 is CAWETTRKLFF. The CDR3 DNA sequence: TGTGCCTGGGAAACTACACGAAAACTGTTTTTT.

This chain uses TRBV28 with TRBJ2-2, with 8 positions matching TRBD2. The CDR3 is made up of 15 amino acids. Germline V gives CDR1 MDHEN, CDR2 SYDVKM. The trim removed 6 bases at V and 5 bases at J, leaving 8 bases unmatched. CDR3 bases: TGTGCCAGCAGGTCGGGGGGGGGTTTGACCGGGGAGCTGTTTTTT. Its translation is CASRSGGGLTGELFF.

A remark on this clone: Other nucleotide sequences from this sample produce the same CDR3. The DNA for the CDR3 is TGCGCCAGCAGCTTGGAGGGGGATGGCTACACCTTC. Translating gives CASSLEGDGYTF. The chain couples TRBV5-1 to TRBJ1-2, with D possibly being TRBD1 (6 bases). In germline, CDR1 is SGHRS, CDR2 YFSETQ. Trimming removed 0 bases at V and 6 bases at J, with 6 bases between. CDR3 length: 12 residues.

This sequence joins TRBV7-6 and TRBJ1-2, with TRBD1 matching 7 bases. Germline trimming cut 0 bases from V and 6 bases from J; bases unmatched to any gene: 4. This CDR3 comprises 14 residues. Germline CDR1 reads SGHVS; CDR2 reads FNYEAQ. CDR3 region: CASSLAGTDHGYTF. The CDR3 DNA follows: TGTGCCAGCAGCTTAGCCGGGACAGATCATGGCTACACCTTC.

The chain couples TRBV5-5 to TRBJ2-1, with D possibly matching TRBD2 (7 bases). This CDR3 spans 13 amino acids. Germline V gene data show CDR1 as SGHKS and CDR2 as YYEKEE (reference sequence). Deletions cut 1 base from V and 14 bases from J, with 16 bases between. The CDR3 protein is CASSLRGGGGEFF. The CDR3 DNA is TGTGCCAGCAGCTTGAGGGGAGGGGGGGGCGAGTTCTTC.

This clone appeared once. The DNA for the CDR3 is TGCGCCAGCAGCTTCGCGGGAAGCTTGGGGGTGCTCACTGAAGCTTTCTTT. It encodes CASSFAGSLGVLTEAFF. This chain uses TRBV5-1 with TRBJ1-1, with D possibly matching TRBD1 (5 bases). Deletions cut 2 bases from V and 4 bases from J, with 21 bases between. The CDR3 covers 17 residues. Germline loops: CDR1 SGHRS, CDR2 YFSETQ.

This chain uses TRBV28 with TRBJ2-5; the D is unclear. The V end lost 7 bases, the J end lost 5 bases, and 8 bases lay between the germline ends. This CDR3 has 11 residues. CDR1 and CDR2 from the germline V gene are MDHEN and SYDVKM. CDR3 nucleotide sequence: TGTGCCAGCAAACTCATGGAGACCCAGTACTTC. Translation: CASKLMETQYF.

The chain combines TRBV9 with TRBJ1-5, with a weak D call TRBD1 (5 bases). The V end lost 4 bases, the J end lost 10 bases, and 18 bases lay between the germline ends. The CDR3 contains 14 residues. The germline gives CDR1 SGDLS, CDR2 YYNGEE. CDR3 region: CASSPRGVGFPQHF. CDR3 bases: TGTGCCAGCAGCCCCCGGGGGGTAGGATTTCCCCAGCATTTT.

The genes are TRBV5-1 and TRBJ2-2; 7 bases are a match to TRBD2. The CDR3 has 18 residues. The germline V gene has CDR1 SGHRS and CDR2 YFSETQ. The V segment lost 6 bases and the J segment 0 bases; nucleotides outside the gene matches: 14. The CDR3 region is CASTSRSGRVTNTGELFF. DNA for the CDR3: TGCGCCAGCACCTCGAGGTCGGGGAGGGTTACGAACACCGGGGAGCTGTTTTTT.

This clone came up once. The genes are TRBV5-6 and TRBJ2-3; TRBD1 matches at 8 bases. CDR3 length: 11 amino acids. J was trimmed by 10 bases and V by 7 bases; bases with no gene match: 5. Germline V lookup: CDR1 SGHDT, CDR2 YYEEEE. The CDR3 DNA is TGTGCCAGCGGACAGGGAGTCGCGCAGTATTTT. It yields the protein CASGQGVAQYF.

This chain joins TRBV29-1 and TRBJ2-1, with TRBD2 matching 7 bases. V shed 4 bases and J 10 bases; nucleotides not matched to a gene: 7. Germline CDR1 SQVTM, CDR2 ANQGSEA. The CDR3 runs to 12 residues. In DNA form, the CDR3 reads TGCAGCGTTGTGGGCGGGGGATGGGAGCAGTTCTTC. Translating it yields CSVVGGGWEQFF.

The rearrangement joins TRBV7-9 to TRBJ2-7, with 7 bases fitting TRBD1. The germline V gene has CDR1 SEHNR and CDR2 FQNEAQ (reference sequence). The length of the CDR3 is 15 residues. V trimming: 2 bases; J trimming: 5 bases; junction bases outside the gene matches: 9. In nucleotides, the CDR3 is TGTGCCAGCAGCTTACAGGAACAGGGGTGGAACGAGCAGTACTTC. Encoded protein: CASSLQEQGWNEQYF. The whole variable domain, filled in from reference TRBV7-9 and TRBJ2-7, reads DTGVSQNPRHKITKRGQNVTFRCDPISEHNRLYWYRQTLGQGPEFLTYFQNEAQLEKSRLLSDRFSAERPKGSFSTLEIQRTEQGDSAMYLCASSLQEQGWNEQYFGPGTRLTVT.

V is TRBV10-1 and J is TRBJ1-6, with TRBD1 identical over 7 bases. Germline CDR1 WNHNN, CDR2 SYGVQD (reference sequence). With 3 bases clipped from V and 5 bases from J, the junction kept 7 bases outside the gene matches. CDR3 length equals 16 residues. In DNA, the CDR3 is TGCGCCAGCAGTGATCAGGGGGACAATAATAATTCACCCCTCCACTTT. Its translation: CASSDQGDNNNSPLHF.

The genes are TRBV6-1 and TRBJ2-6; D gene uncertain. Germline-derived CDR1 and CDR2 are MNHNS and SASEGT. The CDR3 consists of 15 residues. V was shortened by 6 bases and J by 4 bases, with 13 bases between the two germline ends. CDR3 coding DNA: TGTGCCAGCAGGGAACAGTCTGTCGGGGCCAACGTCCTGACTTTC. Its protein product is CASREQSVGANVLTF.

This rearrangement joins TRBV7-2 to TRBJ2-7, with TRBD1 identical over 10 bases. The CDR3 contains 15 residues. With V trimmed by 5 bases and J by 3 bases, 7 bases remained unmatched. Germline loops: CDR1 SGHTA, CDR2 FQGNSA. The CDR3 nucleotides read TGTGCCAGCAGCCCCGGGACAGGGGCGTTCTACGAGCAGTACTTC. It yields the protein CASSPGTGAFYEQYF.

The chain couples TRBV2 to TRBJ1-4; D gene ambiguous. The CDR3 is made up of 13 amino acids. V gave up 5 bases and J gave up 5 bases, with 9 bases separating them. Germline lookup yields CDR1 SNHLY and CDR2 FYNNEI. Here the CDR3 DNA reads TGTGCCAGCAGTTCCTCAGGAAATGAAAAACTGTTTTTT. Protein product: CASSSSGNEKLFF.

The chain recombines TRBV5-5 with TRBJ2-1; the match to TRBD2 covers 11 bases. The CDR3 is 15 amino acids. CDR1 and CDR2 from the germline V gene are SGHKS and YYEKEE (reference sequence). Trimming took 4 bases from V and 6 from J; bases not matched to a gene: 6. The CDR3 here is CASSQIAGGTNEQFF. The CDR3 DNA reads TGTGCCAGCAGCCAGATAGCGGGGGGGACCAATGAGCAGTTCTTC.

The chain combines TRBV29-1 with TRBJ2-5; 10 bases are shared with TRBD1. This CDR3 has 14 amino acids. Germline V gene lookup returns CDR1 SQVTM and CDR2 ANQGSEA. CDR3: CSSEGDRGRETQYF. CDR3 coding DNA: TGCAGTTCGGAGGGAGACAGGGGGCGGGAGACCCAGTACTTC.